The entry below describes one T cell receptor beta chain. No antigen is known for it. The data are from a study of CD8+ T cells in alopecia areata. Treatment of the sample: oral pan-JAK inhibitor, 5-10 mg twice daily. Reverse transcribed after extraction, RNA yielded cDNA as the sequencing template. Method: immunoSEQ multiplex PCR; TCRdb's copy keeps in-frame clones and lacks some. This table has some 110,000 clones, roughly 58% appearing once. Whole-study findings and limits: Whether baseline CD8+ expansion is linked to response remains uncertain, given a single nonresponder. Many expanded lesional clones persisted in scalp and blood during tofacitinib. Significant decreases in scalp clonality and expanded CD8+ clones followed tofacitinib treatment. Unlike in mice, where it was clearer, TCR sharing across patients was less clear, possibly HLA-related.

Germline V gene data show CDR1 as PRHDT and CDR2 as FYEKMQ (reference sequence). The CDR3 is 14 amino acids. Trimming left V 2 bases short and J 6 bases short, with 10 bases between. The genes are TRBV13 and TRBJ1-4; D is perhaps TRBD1 (6 bases). The TCR was taken from a human donor with alopecia areata. Source: CD8+ T cells sorted from blood, taken at week 4, from a patient treated with tofacitinib. CDR3 loop: CASSLSGTHEKLFF. For the CDR3, the DNA is TGTGCCAGCAGCTTATCCGGGACACATGAAAAACTGTTTTTT. Together with reference TRBV13 and TRBJ1-4, the CDR3 gives the full variable domain: AAGVIQSPRHLIKEKRETATLKCYPIPRHDTVYWYQQGPGQDPQFLISFYEKMQSDKGSIPDRFSAQQFSDYHSELNMSSLELGDSALYFCASSLSGTHEKLFFGSGTQLSVL.